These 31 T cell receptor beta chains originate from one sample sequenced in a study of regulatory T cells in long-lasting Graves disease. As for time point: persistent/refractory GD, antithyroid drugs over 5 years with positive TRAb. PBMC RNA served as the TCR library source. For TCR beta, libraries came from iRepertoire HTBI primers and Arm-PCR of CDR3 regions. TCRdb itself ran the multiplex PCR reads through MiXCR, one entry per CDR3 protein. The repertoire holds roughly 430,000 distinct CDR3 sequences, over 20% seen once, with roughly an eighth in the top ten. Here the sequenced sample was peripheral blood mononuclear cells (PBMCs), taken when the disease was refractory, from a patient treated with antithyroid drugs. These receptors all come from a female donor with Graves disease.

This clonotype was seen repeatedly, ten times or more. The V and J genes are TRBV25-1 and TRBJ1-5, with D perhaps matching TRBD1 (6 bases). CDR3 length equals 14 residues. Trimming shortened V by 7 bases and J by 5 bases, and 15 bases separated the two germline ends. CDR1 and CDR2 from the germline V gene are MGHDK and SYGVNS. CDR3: CASTPLRGDQPQHF. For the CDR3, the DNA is TGTGCCAGCACCCCTCTAAGGGGGGATCAGCCCCAGCATTTT.

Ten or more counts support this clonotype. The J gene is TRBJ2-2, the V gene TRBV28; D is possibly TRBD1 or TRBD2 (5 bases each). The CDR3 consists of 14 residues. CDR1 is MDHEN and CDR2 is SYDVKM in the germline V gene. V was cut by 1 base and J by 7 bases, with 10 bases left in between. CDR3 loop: CASSLSGLGGELFF. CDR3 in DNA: TGTGCCAGCAGTTTATCGGGGCTGGGCGGGGAGCTGTTTTTT.

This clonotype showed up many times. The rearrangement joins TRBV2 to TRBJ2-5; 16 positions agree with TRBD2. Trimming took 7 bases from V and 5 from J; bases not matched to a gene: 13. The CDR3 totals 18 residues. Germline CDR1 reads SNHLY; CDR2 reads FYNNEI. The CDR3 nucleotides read TGTGCCAGCACCCCGGGGGGACTAGCGGGAGGGCCCGGTGAGACCCAGTACTTC. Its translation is CASTPGGLAGGPGETQYF.

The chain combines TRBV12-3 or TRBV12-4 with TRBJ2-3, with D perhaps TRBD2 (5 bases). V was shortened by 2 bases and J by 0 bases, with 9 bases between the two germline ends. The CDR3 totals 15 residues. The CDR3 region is CASSLRESSTDTQYF. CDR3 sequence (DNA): TGTGCCAGCAGTTTAAGGGAGAGCAGCACAGATACGCAGTATTTT.

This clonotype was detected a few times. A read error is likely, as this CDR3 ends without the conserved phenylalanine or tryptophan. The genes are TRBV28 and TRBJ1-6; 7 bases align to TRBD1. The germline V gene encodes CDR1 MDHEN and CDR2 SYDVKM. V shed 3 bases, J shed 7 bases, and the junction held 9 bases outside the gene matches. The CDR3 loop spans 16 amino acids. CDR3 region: CASSFIPPGGNSPLHS. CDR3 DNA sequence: TGTGCCAGCAGTTTTATCCCCCCAGGGGGGAATTCACCCCTCCACTCT.

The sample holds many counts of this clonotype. The CDR3 nucleotides are TGCAGCGTCGCGGACAGGGGGGTCTCCTACGAGCAGTACTTC. This gives the protein CSVADRGVSYEQYF. This rearrangement joins TRBV29-1 to TRBJ2-7; 10 nucleotides align to TRBD1. The germline V gene has CDR1 SQVTM and CDR2 ANQGSEA. The CDR3 runs 14 residues. V shed 6 bases and J 0 bases; nucleotides not matched to a gene: 5.

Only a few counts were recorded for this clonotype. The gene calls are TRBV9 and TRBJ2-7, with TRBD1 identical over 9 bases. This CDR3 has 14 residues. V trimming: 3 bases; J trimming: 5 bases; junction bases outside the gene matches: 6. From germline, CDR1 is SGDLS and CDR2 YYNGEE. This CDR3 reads CASSGYRGRDEQYF. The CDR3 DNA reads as TGTGCCAGCAGCGGGTACAGGGGGCGGGACGAGCAGTACTTC. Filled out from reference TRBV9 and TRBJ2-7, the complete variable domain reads DSGVTQTPKHLITATGQRVTLRCSPRSGDLSVYWYQQSLDQGLQFLIQYYNGEERAKGNILERFSAQQFPDLHSELNLSSLELGDSALYFCASSGYRGRDEQYFGPGTRLTVT.

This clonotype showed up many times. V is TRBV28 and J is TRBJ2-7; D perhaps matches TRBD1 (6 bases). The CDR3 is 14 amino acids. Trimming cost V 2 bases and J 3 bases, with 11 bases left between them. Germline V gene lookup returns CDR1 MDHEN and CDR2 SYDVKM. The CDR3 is CASSLPGHYYEQYF. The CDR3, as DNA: TGTGCCAGCAGTTTACCGGGACACTACTACGAGCAGTACTTC.

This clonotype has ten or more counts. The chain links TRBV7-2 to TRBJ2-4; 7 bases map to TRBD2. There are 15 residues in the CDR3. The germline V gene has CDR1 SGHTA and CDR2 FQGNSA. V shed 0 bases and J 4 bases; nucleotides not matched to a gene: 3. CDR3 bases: TGTGCCAGCAGCTTAGCGGGAGGGCCGAAAAACATTCAGTACTTC. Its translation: CASSLAGGPKNIQYF.

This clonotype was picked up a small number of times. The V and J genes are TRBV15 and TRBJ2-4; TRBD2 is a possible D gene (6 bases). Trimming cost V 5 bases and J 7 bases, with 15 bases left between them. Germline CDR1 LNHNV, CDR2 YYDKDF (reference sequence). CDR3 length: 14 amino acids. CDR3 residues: CATSLTSKTNIQYF. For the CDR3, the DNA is TGTGCCACCAGCCTGACTAGTAAGACGAACATTCAGTACTTC.

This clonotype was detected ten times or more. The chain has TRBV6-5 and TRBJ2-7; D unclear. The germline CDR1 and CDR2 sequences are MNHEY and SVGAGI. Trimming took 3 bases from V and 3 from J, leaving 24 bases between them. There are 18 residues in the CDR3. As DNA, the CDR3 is TGTGCCAGCAGTTATTCGGGTTTAAACAGTTCGGGTCTCTACGAGCAGTACTTC. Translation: CASSYSGLNSSGLYEQYF.

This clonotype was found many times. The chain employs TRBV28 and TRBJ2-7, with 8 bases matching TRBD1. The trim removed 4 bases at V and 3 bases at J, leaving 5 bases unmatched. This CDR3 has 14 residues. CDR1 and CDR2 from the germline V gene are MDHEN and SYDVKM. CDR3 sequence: CASSYPGQGYEQYF. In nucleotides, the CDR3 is TGTGCCAGCAGTTACCCTGGACAGGGCTACGAGCAGTACTTC.

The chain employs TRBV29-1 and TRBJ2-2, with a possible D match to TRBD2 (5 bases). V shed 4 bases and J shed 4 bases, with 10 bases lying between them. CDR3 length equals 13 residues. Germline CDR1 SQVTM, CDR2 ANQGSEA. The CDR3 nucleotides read TGCAGCGTTGGTCTAGCCTTCACCGGGGAGCTGTTTTTT. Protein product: CSVGLAFTGELFF.

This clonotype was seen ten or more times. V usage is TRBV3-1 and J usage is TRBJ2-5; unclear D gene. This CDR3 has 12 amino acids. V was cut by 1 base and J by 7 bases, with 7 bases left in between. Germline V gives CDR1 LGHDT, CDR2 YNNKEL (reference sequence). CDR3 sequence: CASSQGTGTQYF. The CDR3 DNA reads TGTGCCAGCAGCCAAGGGACCGGGACCCAGTACTTC.

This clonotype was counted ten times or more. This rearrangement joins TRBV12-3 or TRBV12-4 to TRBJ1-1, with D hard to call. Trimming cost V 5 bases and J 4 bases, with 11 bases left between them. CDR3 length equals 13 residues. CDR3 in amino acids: CASSLGESTEAFF. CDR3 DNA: TGTGCCAGCAGTCTGGGAGAGAGCACTGAAGCTTTCTTT.

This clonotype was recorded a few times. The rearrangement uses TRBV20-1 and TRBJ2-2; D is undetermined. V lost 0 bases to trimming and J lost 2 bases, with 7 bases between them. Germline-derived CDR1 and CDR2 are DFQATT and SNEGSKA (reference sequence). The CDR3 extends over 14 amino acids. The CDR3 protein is CSARDWGNTGELFF. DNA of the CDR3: TGCAGTGCTAGAGATTGGGGAAACACCGGGGAGCTGTTTTTT.

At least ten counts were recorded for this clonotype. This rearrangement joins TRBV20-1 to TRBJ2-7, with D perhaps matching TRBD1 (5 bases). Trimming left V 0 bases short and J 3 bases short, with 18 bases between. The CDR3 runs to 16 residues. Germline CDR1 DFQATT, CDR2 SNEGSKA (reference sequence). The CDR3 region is CSARDPRTLKSYEQYF. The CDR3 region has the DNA TGCAGTGCTAGAGACCCTAGGACACTTAAGAGCTACGAGCAGTACTTC.

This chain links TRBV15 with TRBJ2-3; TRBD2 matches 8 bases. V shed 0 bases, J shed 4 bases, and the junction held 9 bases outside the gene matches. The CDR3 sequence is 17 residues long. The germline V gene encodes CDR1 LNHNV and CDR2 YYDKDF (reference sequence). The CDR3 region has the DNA TGTGCCACCAGCAGAGATGGGCGCGGGAGGAGCGCAGATACGCAGTATTTT. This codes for CATSRDGRGRSADTQYF.

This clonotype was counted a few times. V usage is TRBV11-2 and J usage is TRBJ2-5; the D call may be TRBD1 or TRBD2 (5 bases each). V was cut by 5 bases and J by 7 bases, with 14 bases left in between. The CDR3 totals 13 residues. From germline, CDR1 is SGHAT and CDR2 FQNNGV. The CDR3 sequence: CASSGFGAGTQYF. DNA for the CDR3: TGTGCCAGCAGCGGGTTCGGGGCAGGGACCCAGTACTTC.

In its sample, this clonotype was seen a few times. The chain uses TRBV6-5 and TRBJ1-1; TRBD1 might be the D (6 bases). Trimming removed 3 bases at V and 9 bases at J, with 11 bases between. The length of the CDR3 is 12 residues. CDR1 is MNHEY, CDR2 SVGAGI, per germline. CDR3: CASSYQRGKAFF. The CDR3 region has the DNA TGTGCCAGCAGTTATCAAAGGGGGAAAGCTTTCTTT.

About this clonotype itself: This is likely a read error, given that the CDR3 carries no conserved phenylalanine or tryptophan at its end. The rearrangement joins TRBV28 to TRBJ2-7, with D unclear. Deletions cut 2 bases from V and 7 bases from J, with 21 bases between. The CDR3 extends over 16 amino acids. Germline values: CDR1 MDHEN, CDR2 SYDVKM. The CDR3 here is CASSLIGTFLWDEQYL. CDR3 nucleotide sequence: TGTGCCAGCAGTTTAATTGGAACGTTCCTGTGGGATGAGCAGTACCTC.

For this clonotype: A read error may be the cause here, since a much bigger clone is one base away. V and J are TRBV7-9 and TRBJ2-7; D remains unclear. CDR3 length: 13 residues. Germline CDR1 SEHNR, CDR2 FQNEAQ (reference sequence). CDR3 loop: CVSSSLILYEQYF. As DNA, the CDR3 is TGTGTCAGCAGCTCCCTCATCCTCTACGAGCAGTACTTC.

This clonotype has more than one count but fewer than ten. The CDR3 sequence: CAMTSGRTGELFF. In DNA, the CDR3 is TGTGCCATGACTAGCGGGAGAACCGGGGAGCTGTTTTTT. This chain uses TRBV10-3 with TRBJ2-2, with TRBD2 matching 12 bases. The germline V gene encodes CDR1 ENHRY and CDR2 SYGVKD. V lost 9 bases to trimming and J lost 5 bases; unmatched junction nucleotides: 1. The CDR3 extends over 13 amino acids.

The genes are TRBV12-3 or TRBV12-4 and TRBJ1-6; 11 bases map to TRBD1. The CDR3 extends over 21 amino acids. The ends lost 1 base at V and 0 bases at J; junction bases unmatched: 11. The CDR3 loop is CASSLGWTGGLKSSYNSPLHF. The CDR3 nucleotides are TGTGCCAGCAGTTTAGGCTGGACAGGGGGCTTGAAGAGCTCCTATAATTCACCCCTCCACTTT.

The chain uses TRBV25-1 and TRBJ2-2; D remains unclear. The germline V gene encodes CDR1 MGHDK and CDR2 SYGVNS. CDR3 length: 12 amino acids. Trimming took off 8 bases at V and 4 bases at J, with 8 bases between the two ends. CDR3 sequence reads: CASGYFTGELFF. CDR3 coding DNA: TGTGCCAGCGGATATTTCACCGGGGAGCTGTTTTTT.

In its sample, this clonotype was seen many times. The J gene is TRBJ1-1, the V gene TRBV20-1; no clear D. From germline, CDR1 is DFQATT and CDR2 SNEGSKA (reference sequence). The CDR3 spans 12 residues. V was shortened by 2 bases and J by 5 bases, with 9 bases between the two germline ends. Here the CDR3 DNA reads TGCAGTGCTAGATCAGATTGGACTGAAGCTTTCTTT. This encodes CSARSDWTEAFF.

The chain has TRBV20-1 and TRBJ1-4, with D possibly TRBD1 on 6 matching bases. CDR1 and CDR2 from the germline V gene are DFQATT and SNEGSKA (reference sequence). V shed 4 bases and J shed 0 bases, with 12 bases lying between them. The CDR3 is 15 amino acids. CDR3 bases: TGCAGTGCTAACCGGGACATCGCAACTAATGAAAAACTGTTTTTT. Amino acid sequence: CSANRDIATNEKLFF.

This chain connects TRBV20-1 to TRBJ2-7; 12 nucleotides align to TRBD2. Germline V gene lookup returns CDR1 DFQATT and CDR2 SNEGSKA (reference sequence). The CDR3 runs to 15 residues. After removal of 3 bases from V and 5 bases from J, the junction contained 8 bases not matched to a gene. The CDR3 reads CSASLTSGSFNEQYF. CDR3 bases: TGCAGTGCTAGTCTGACTAGCGGGAGTTTCAACGAGCAGTACTTC.

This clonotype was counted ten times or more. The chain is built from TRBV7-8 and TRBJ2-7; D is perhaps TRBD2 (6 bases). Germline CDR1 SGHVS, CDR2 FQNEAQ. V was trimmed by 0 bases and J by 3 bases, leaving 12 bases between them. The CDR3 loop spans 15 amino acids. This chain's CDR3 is CASSLAGTLLYEQYF. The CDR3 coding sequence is TGTGCCAGCAGCTTAGCGGGGACTCTTCTCTACGAGCAGTACTTC.

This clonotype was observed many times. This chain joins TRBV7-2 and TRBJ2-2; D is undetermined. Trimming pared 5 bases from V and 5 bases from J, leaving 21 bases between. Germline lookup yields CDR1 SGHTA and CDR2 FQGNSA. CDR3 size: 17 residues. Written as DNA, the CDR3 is TGTGCCAGCAGCGCCCGACGGGCGACTTTCACTACCGGGGAGCTGTTTTTT. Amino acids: CASSARRATFTTGELFF.

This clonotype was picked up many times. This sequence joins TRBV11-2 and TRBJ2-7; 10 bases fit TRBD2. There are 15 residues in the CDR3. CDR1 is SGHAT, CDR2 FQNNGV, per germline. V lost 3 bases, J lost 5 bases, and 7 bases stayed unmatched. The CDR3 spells CASSLGAGGPDEQYF. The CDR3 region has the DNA TGTGCCAGCAGCTTGGGAGCGGGAGGGCCTGACGAGCAGTACTTC.